This T cell receptor (beta chain) was captured by sequencing in a study of B cell selection in AIRE deficiency. Regulatory T cells were sorted as CD4+CD25hiCD127low/negative cells. Sequencing was performed with immunoSEQ multiplex PCR; in TCRdb, only in-frame clones are kept and a portion is missing. The sample consists of 20,000 to 25,000 clones, 94% of them appearing once. The CDR3 has 15 residues. Germline CDR1 reads SGHRS; CDR2 reads YFSETQ. V shed 4 bases and J 5 bases; nucleotides not matched to a gene: 12. The receptor's source is a human donor with AIRE deficiency. Sequencing input: Tregs sorted from PBMCs. This sequence joins TRBV5-1 and TRBJ2-7, with 7 bases matching TRBD1. DNA of the CDR3: TGCGCCAGCAGCCCAATGGGAAAGACAGGGCACGAGCAGTACTTC. Residues: CASSPMGKTGHEQYF.